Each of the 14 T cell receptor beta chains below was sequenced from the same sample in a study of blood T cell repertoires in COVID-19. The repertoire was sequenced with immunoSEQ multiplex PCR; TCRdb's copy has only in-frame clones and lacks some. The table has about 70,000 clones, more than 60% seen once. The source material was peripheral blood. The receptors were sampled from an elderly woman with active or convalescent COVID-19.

The CDR3 reads CASSFEGATYNEQFF. The CDR3 DNA reads TGTGCCAGCAGCTTCGAGGGGGCCACCTACAATGAGCAGTTCTTC. J is TRBJ2-1 and V is TRBV5-6; 7 bases match TRBD1. V was pared by 2 bases and J by 2 bases, with 4 bases of the junction left unmatched. The germline V gene encodes CDR1 SGHDT and CDR2 YYEEEE. This CDR3 contains 15 residues. The variable domain in full, completed from reference TRBV5-6 and TRBJ2-1, reads DAGVTQSPTHLIKTRGQQVTLRCSPKSGHDTVSWYQQALGQGPQFIFQYYEEEERQRGNFPDRFSGHQFPNYSSELNVNALLLGDSALYLCASSFEGATYNEQFFGPGTRLTVL.

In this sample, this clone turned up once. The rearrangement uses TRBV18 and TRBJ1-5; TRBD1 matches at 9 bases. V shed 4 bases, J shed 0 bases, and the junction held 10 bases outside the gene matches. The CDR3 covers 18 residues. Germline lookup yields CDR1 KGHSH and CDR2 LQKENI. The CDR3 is CASSRIPGQGNSNQPQHF. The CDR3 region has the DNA TGTGCCAGCTCACGCATCCCGGGACAGGGAAATAGCAATCAGCCCCAGCATTTT.

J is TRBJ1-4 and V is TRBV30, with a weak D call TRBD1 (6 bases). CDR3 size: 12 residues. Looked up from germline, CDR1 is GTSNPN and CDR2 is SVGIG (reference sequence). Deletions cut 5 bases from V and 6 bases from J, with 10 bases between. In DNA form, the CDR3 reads TGTGCCTGGGGACAGTTGGATGAAAAACTGTTTTTT. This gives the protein CAWGQLDEKLFF.

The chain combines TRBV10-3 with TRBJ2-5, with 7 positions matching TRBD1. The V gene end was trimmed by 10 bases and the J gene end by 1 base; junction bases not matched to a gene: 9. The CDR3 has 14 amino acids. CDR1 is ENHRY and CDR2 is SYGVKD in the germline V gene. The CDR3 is CATSPRGTQETQYF. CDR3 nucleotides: TGTGCCACCAGCCCCAGGGGGACCCAAGAGACCCAGTACTTC.

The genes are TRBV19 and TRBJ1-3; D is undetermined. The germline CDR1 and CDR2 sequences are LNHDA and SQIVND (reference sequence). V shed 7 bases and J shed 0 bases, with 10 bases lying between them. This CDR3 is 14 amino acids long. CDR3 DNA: TGTGCCAGTATTGGGCGGGCCTCTGGAAACACCATATATTTT. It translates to CASIGRASGNTIYF.

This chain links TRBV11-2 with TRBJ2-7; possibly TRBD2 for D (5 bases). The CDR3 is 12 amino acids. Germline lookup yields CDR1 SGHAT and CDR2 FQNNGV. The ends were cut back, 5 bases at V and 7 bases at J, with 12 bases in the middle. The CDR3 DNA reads TGTGCCAGCAGCACCCCCTCGGGGGAGCAGTACTTC. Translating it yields CASSTPSGEQYF.

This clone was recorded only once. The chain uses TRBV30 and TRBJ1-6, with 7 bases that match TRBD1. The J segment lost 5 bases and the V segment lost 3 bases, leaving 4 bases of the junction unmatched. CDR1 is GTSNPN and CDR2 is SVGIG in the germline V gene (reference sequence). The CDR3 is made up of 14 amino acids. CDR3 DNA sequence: TGTGCCTGGAGCGGGACAGCGAATAATTCACCCCTCCACTTT. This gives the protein CAWSGTANNSPLHF. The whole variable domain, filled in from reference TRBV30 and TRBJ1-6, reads SQTIHQWPATLVQPVGSPLSLECTVEGTSNPNLYWYRQAAGRGLQLLFYSVGIGQISSEVPQNLSASRPQDRQFILSSKKLLLSDSGFYLCAWSGTANNSPLHFGNGTRLTVT.

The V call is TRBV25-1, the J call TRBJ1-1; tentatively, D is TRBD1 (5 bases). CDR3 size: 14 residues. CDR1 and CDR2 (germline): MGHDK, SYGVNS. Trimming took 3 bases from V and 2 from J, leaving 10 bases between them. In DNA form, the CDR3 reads TGTGCCAGCAGTGACGGGCAGGGCAACACTGAAGCTTTCTTT. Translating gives CASSDGQGNTEAFF.

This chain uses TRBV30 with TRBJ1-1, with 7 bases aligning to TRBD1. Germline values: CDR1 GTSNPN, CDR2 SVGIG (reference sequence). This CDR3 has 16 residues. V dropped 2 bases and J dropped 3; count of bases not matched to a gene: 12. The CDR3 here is CAWSLPTGRKYTEAFF. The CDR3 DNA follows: TGTGCCTGGAGTCTTCCGACAGGGAGAAAGTACACTGAAGCTTTCTTT.

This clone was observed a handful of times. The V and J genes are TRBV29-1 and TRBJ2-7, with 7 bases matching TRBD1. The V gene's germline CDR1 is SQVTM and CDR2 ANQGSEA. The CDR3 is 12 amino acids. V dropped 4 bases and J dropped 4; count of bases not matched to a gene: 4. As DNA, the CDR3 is TGCAGCGTTGGACAGGGTGGGTACGAGCAGTACTTC. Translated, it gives CSVGQGGYEQYF.

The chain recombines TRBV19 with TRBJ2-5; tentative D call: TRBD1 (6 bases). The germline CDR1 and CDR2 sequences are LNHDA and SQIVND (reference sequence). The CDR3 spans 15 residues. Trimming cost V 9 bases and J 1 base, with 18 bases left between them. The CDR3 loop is CASSWTVRPQETQYF. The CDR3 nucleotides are TGTGCCAGCAGCTGGACAGTAAGACCCCAAGAGACCCAGTACTTC.

The CDR3 bases are TGTGCCAGCAGCTCAACCAGGGTCTCAGGAAACACCATATATTTT. Amino acids: CASSSTRVSGNTIYF. This chain connects TRBV7-8 to TRBJ1-3; TRBD1 is a possible D gene (5 bases). The germline CDR1 and CDR2 sequences are SGHVS and FQNEAQ. This CDR3 has 15 amino acids. Trimming shortened V by 4 bases and J by 4 bases, and 14 bases separated the two germline ends.

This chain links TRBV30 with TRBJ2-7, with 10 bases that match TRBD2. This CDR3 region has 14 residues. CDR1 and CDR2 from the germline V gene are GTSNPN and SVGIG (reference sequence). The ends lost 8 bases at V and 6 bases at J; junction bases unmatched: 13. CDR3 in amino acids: CATAQLAGSGEQYF. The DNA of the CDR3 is TGTGCCACCGCCCAACTAGCGGGGTCCGGCGAGCAGTACTTC.

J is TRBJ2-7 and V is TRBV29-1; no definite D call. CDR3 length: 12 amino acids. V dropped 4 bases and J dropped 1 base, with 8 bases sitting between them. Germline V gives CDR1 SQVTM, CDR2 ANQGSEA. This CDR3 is CSVGDTSYEQYF. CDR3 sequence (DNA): TGCAGCGTTGGTGACACATCCTACGAGCAGTACTTC.